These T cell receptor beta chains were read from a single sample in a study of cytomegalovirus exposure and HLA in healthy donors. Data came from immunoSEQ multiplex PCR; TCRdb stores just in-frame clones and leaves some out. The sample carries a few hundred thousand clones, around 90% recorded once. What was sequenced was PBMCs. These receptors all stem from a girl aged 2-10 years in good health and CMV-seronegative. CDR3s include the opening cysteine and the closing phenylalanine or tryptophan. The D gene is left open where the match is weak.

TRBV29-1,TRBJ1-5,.,TGCAGCGTTCGGCTTGGCAGGAGCAATCAGCCCCAGCATTTT,CSVRLGRSNQPQHF
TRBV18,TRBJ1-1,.,TGTGCCAGCTCACCACCGTCGAGGGAGAACACTGAAGCTTTCTTT,CASSPPSRENTEAFF
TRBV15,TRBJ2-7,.,TGTGCCACCAGCAGAGAGATGGGGGACATGCTCTACGAGCAGTACTTC,CATSREMGDMLYEQYF
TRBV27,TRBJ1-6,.,TGTGCCAGCAGTTTAACCGCCACAGGAAATTCACCCCTCCACTTT,CASSLTATGNSPLHF
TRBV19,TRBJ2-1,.,TGTGCCAGTAGTCTATGGGACTTAGACAATGAGCAGTTCTTC,CASSLWDLDNEQFF
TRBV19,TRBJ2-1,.,TGTGCCAGTAGTCCTCGATTTAGCGACATGACAAATGAGCAGTTCTTC,CASSPRFSDMTNEQFF
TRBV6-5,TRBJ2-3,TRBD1,TGTGCCAGCCGAGACAGGGGTCCAGATACGCAGTATTTT,CASRDRGPDTQYF
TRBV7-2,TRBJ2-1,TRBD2,TGTGCCAGCAGCTCAGCAGCGGGAGTCTTCAATGAGCAGTTCTTC,CASSSAAGVFNEQFF
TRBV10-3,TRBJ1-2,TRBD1,TGTGCCACCGGACAGGGCGACTATGGCTACACCTTC,CATGQGDYGYTF
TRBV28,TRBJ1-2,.,TGTGCCAGCGCTAAACCCTCAGGGATTACCTATGGCTACACCTTC,CASAKPSGITYGYTF
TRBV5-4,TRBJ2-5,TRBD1,TGTGCCAGCAGCTTGGGAGGGACAGGGGGCGTTGAGACCCAGTACTTC,CASSLGGTGGVETQYF
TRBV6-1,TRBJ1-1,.,TGTGCCAGCAGTGAGTGGGGCCGAATGAACACTGAAGCTTTCTTT,CASSEWGRMNTEAFF